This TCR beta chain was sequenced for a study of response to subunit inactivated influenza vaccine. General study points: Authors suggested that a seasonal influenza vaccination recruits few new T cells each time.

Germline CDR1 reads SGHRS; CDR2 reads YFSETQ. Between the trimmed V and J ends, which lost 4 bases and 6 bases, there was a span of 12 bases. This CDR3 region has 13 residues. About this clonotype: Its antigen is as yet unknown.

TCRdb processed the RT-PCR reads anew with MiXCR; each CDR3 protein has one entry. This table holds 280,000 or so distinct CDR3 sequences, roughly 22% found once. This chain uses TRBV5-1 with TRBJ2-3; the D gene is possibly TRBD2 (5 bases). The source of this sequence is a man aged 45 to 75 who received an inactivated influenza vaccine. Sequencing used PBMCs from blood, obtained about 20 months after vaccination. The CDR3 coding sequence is TGCGCCAGCAGCCTCTCGAGGGCGGATACGCAGTATTTT. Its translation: CASSLSRADTQYF.